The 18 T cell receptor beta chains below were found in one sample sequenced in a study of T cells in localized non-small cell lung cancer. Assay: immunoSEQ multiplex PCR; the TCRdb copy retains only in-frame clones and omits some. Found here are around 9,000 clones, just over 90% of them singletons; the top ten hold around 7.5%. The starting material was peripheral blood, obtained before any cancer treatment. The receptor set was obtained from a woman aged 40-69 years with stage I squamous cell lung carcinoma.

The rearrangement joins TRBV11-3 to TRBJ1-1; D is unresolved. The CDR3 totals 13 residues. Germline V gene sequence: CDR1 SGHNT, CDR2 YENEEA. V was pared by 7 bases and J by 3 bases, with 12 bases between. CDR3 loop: CASTDWADTEAFF. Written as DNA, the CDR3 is TGTGCCAGCACCGACTGGGCCGACACTGAAGCTTTCTTT.

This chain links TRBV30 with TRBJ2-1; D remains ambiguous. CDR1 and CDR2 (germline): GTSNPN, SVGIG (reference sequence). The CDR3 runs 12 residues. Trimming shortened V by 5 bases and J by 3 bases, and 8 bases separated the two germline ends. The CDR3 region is CAWGSYYNEQFF. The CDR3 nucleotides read TGTGCCTGGGGATCCTACTACAATGAGCAGTTCTTC.

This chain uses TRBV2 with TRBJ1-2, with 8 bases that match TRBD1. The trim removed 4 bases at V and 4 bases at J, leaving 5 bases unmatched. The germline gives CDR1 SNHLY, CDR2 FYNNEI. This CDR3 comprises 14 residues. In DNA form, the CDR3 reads TGTGCCAGCAGTGCCGGACAGGGTGGCTATGGCTACACCTTC. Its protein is CASSAGQGGYGYTF.

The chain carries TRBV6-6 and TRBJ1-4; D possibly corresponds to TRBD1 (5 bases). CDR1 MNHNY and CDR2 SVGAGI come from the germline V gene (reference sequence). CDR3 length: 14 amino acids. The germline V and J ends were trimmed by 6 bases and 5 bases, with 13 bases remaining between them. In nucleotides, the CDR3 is TGTGCCAGCAGCCACAGGCAAATCAATGAAAAACTGTTTTTT. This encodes CASSHRQINEKLFF.

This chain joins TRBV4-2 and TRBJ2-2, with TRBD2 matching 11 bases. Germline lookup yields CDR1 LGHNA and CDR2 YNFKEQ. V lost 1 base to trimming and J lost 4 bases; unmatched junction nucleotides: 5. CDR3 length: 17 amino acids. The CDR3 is CASSQVISGGATGELFF. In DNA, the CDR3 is TGTGCCAGCAGCCAAGTTATTAGCGGGGGGGCCACCGGGGAGCTGTTTTTT.

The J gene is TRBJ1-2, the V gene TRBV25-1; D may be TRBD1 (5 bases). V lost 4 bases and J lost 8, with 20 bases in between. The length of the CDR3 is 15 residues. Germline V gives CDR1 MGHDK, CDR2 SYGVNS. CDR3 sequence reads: CASSGANRTPGGYTF. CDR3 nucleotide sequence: TGTGCCAGCAGTGGGGCTAACAGGACCCCAGGAGGCTACACCTTC.

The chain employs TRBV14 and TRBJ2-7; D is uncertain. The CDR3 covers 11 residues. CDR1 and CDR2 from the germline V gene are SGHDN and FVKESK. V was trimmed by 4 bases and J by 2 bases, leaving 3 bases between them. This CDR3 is CASSRTYEQYF. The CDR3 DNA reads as TGTGCCAGCAGCCGGACCTACGAGCAGTACTTC.

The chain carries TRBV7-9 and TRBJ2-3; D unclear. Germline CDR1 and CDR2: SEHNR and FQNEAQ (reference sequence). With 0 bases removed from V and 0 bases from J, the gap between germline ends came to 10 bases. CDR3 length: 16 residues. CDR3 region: CASSLAAGPSTDTQYF. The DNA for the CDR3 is TGTGCCAGCAGCTTAGCTGCAGGTCCTAGCACAGATACGCAGTATTTT.

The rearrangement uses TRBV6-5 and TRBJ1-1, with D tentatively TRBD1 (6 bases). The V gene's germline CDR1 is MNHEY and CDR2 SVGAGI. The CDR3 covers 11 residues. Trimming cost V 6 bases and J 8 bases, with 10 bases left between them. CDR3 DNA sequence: TGTGCCAGCAGCCGGACAGACGAAGCTTTCTTT. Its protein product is CASSRTDEAFF.

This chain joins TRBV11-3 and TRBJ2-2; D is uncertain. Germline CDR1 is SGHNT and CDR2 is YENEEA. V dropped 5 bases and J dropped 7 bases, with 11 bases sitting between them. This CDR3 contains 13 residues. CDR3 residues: CASSPPQSGELFF. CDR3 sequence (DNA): TGTGCCAGCAGCCCCCCACAGAGCGGGGAGCTGTTTTTT.

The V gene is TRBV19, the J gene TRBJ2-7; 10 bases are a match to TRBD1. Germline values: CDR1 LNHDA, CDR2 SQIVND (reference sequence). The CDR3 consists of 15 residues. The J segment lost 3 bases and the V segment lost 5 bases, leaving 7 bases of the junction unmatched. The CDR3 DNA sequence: TGTGCCAGTAGTGTCGGACAGGGGGGTCACTACGAGCAGTACTTC. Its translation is CASSVGQGGHYEQYF.

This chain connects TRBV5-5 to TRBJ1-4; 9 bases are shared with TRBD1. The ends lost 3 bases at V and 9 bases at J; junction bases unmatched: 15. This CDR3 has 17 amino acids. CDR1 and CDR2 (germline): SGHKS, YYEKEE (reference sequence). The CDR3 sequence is CASSSSKTGGEQQKLFF. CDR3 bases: TGTGCCAGCAGCTCTTCCAAAACAGGGGGCGAGCAGCAAAAACTGTTTTTT.

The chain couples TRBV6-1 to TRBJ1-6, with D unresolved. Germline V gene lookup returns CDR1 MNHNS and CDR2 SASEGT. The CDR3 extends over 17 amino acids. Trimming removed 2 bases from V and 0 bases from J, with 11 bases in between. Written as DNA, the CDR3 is TGTGCCAGCAGTGAAAGGTCCTCAAGCTCCTATAATTCACCCCTCCACTTT. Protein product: CASSERSSSSYNSPLHF.

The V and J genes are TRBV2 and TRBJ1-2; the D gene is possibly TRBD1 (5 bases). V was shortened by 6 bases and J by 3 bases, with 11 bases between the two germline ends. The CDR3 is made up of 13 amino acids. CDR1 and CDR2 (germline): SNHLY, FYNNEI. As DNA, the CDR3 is TGTGCCAGCAGGGCCGACAGCCACTATGGCTACACCTTC. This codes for CASRADSHYGYTF.

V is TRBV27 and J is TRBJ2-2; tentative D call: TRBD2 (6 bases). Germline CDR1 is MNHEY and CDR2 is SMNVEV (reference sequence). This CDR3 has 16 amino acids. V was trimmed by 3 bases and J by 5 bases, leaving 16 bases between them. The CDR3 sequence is CASSFIGGLATGELFF. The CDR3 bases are TGTGCCAGCAGTTTCATCGGGGGTCTAGCGACCGGGGAGCTGTTTTTT.

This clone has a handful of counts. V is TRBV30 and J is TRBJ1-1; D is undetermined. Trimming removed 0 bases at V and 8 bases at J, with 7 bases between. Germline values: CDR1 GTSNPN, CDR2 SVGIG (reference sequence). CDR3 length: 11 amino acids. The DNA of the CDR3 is TGTGCCTGGAGTGTACAACTAGAAGCTTTCTTT. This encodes CAWSVQLEAFF.

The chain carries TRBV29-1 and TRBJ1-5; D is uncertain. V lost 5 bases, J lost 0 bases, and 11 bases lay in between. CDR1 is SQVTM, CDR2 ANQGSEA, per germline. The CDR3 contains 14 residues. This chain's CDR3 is CSVLVGNSNQPQHF. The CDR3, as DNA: TGCAGCGTTCTGGTCGGGAATAGCAATCAGCCCCAGCATTTT.

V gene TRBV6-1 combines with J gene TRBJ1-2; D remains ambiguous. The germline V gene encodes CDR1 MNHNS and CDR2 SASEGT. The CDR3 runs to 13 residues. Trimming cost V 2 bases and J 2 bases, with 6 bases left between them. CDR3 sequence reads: CASSEIGNYGYTF. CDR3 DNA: TGTGCCAGCAGTGAAATAGGGAACTATGGCTACACCTTC.